The 6 T cell receptor beta chains below were found in one sample sequenced in a study of glioma-infiltrating T cells after dendritic cell vaccination. Here immunoSEQ multiplex PCR was the method, and the copy in TCRdb shows in-frame clones only, minus some. The data hold more than 95,000 clones, with approximately 80% observed a single time. The sequencing here drew on blood, taken before dendritic cell vaccination. These receptors all stem from a human donor with glioblastoma.

The chain recombines TRBV6-1 with TRBJ2-7, with D perhaps TRBD1 (6 bases). CDR3 length: 14 residues. Trimming took off 5 bases at V and 2 bases at J, with 13 bases between the two ends. Germline V CDR1 and CDR2: MNHNS, SASEGT. CDR3: CASSPWTDTYEQYF. The DNA for the CDR3 is TGTGCCAGCAGTCCCTGGACAGACACCTACGAGCAGTACTTC.

This clone was seen a single time. The rearrangement joins TRBV7-2 to TRBJ2-5; perhaps TRBD2 as D (6 bases). In germline, CDR1 is SGHTA, CDR2 FQGNSA. The CDR3 has 13 residues. Trimming removed 2 bases from V and 7 bases from J, with 11 bases in between. The CDR3 loop is CASSLRLDGTQYF. The CDR3 DNA sequence: TGTGCCAGCAGCTTAAGACTAGACGGGACCCAGTACTTC. Based on the CDR3 plus reference TRBV7-2 and TRBJ2-5, the full variable domain is GAGVSQSPSNKVTEKGKDVELRCDPISGHTALYWYRQSLGQGLEFLIYFQGNSAPDKSGLPSDRFSAERTGGSVSTLTIQRTQQEDSAVYLCASSLRLDGTQYFGPGTRLLVL.

The chain is built from TRBV27 and TRBJ2-7; unclear D gene. V was cut by 2 bases and J by 3 bases, with 8 bases left in between. Germline V lookup: CDR1 MNHEY, CDR2 SMNVEV (reference sequence). This CDR3 region has 13 residues. CDR3 sequence reads: CASSLKQSYEQYF. The CDR3 DNA sequence: TGTGCCAGCAGTTTAAAACAGAGCTACGAGCAGTACTTC.

CDR3 amino acids: CSVELGAGNEQFF. The CDR3 DNA reads as TGCAGCGTTGAACTTGGGGCAGGGAATGAGCAGTTCTTC. J is TRBJ2-1 and V is TRBV29-1, with TRBD1 as a possible D gene (5 bases). V was cut by 2 bases and J by 7 bases, with 12 bases left in between. The germline gives CDR1 SQVTM, CDR2 ANQGSEA. There are 13 residues in the CDR3.

The chain is built from TRBV5-1 and TRBJ1-6; 7 bases are a match to TRBD1. V shed 2 bases, J shed 9 bases, and the junction held 8 bases outside the gene matches. Germline loops: CDR1 SGHRS, CDR2 YFSETQ. The CDR3 length is 15 residues. The CDR3 bases are TGCGCCAGCAGCTTAGACAGGGCCACGGGTTCACCCCTCCACTTT. Encoded protein: CASSLDRATGSPLHF.

This chain links TRBV7-9 with TRBJ2-7; TRBD2 aligns across 13 bases. The germline CDR1 and CDR2 sequences are SEHNR and FQNEAQ (reference sequence). Trimming at V came to 4 bases and at J to 6 bases, leaving 6 bases not matched to a gene. This CDR3 has 15 residues. The CDR3 DNA sequence: TGTGCCAGCAGCTCCACTCGGACTAGCGGGAGCGAGCAGTACTTC. The encoded protein is CASSSTRTSGSEQYF.